Listed below are T cell receptor beta chains from one sample, sequenced in a study of blood T cell repertoires in COVID-19. Method: immunoSEQ multiplex PCR; TCRdb's copy keeps in-frame clones and lacks some. The top ten hold over 7% of the sample, which has about 150,000 clones, 70% to 90% seen once. Sequenced sample: peripheral blood. These receptor sequences come from an elderly woman with COVID-19, enrolled during active disease. Each CDR3 is given with its conserved first and last residue. D genes are given only for firm matches. Rows may omit the clone size; those that give it use once, few, many or a size class.

TRBJ2-2,TRBV23-1,-,-,CASGRVGELFF,TGCGCCAGCGGCCGGGTCGGGGAGCTGTTTTTT
TRBJ2-7,TRBV9,-,-,CASSPGVQGYEQYF,TGTGCCAGCAGCCCTGGGGTTCAGGGCTACGAGCAGTACTTC
TRBJ2-2,TRBV28,-,TRBD2,CASSSPPRFAGGQIGELFF,TGTGCCAGCAGTTCCCCCCCGAGATTCGCGGGAGGGCAGATCGGGGAGCTGTTTTTT
TRBJ2-3,TRBV1,-,-,CTSSQDSGTSGTKDSTDTQYF,TGCACCAGCAGCCAAGATTCCGGGACTAGCGGGACTAAGGACAGCACAGATACGCAGTATTTT
TRBJ2-2,TRBV3-1/TRBV3-2,few,TRBD1,CASSNRTGYPTGELFF,TGTGCCAGCAGCAATCGGACAGGGTATCCCACCGGGGAGCTGTTTTTT
TRBJ2-1,TRBV20-1,-,-,CSASKPVYNEQFF,TGCAGTGCTAGTAAGCCGGTCTACAATGAGCAGTTCTTC
TRBJ1-2,TRBV12-3/TRBV12-4,-,TRBD1,CASSRTGADGYTF,TGTGCCAGCAGCAGGACAGGAGCCGATGGCTACACCTTC
TRBJ1-1,TRBV6-1,-,-,CASSEAQGPTLTDF,TGTGCCAGCAGTGAAGCCCAGGGGCCTACGCTCACCGATTTT
TRBJ1-1,TRBV28,-,-,CASSLLSGTEAFF,TGTGCCAGCAGTCTACTCTCCGGCACTGAAGCTTTCTTT
TRBJ1-6,TRBV18,-,-,CASSPNRGDSPLHF,TGTGCCAGCTCACCAAATCGGGGAGATTCACCCCTCCACTTT
TRBJ2-5,TRBV2,-,TRBD1,CASDSQGRETQYF,TGTGCCAGTGACTCACAGGGGCGGGAGACCCAGTACTTC
TRBJ2-2,TRBV9,-,-,CASSTNTDGTGELFF,TGTGCCAGCAGCACAAACACCGATGGCACCGGGGAGCTGTTTTTT
TRBJ2-7,TRBV12-3/TRBV12-4,-,-,CASSLSGSYEQYF,TGTGCCAGCAGTTTATCTGGGAGCTACGAGCAGTACTTC
TRBJ2-5,TRBV5-1,-,-,CASSTGVFQETQYF,TGCGCCAGCAGCACCGGGGTTTTCCAAGAGACCCAGTACTTC
TRBJ1-1,TRBV7-9,-,-,CASSLEGESAFF,TGTGCCAGCAGCTTAGAAGGAGAGTCCGCTTTCTTT
TRBJ2-2,TRBV3-1/TRBV3-2,-,TRBD1,CASRNSGQAAGELFF,TGTGCCAGCAGGAACAGTGGACAGGCGGCCGGGGAGCTGTTTTTT
TRBJ1-5,TRBV27,-,TRBD1,CASNLQGGRNQPQHF,TGTGCCAGCAACTTACAGGGGGGGCGAAATCAGCCCCAGCATTTT
TRBJ1-5,TRBV24-1,-,-,CATSDGDTNQPQHF,TGTGCCACCAGTGATGGGGACACCAATCAGCCCCAGCATTTT
TRBJ2-7,TRBV9,medium-sized,-,CASSVGDSYYEQYF,TGTGCCAGCAGCGTAGGTGACAGTTACTACGAGCAGTACTTC
TRBJ1-5,TRBV6-1,few,-,CASSEQDSGNQPQHF,TGTGCCAGCAGTGAACAGGACAGTGGCAATCAGCCCCAGCATTTT
TRBJ1-6,TRBV6-1,-,TRBD1,CASSENRDRGWKRSPLHF,TGTGCCAGCAGTGAAAATCGGGACAGGGGGTGGAAGCGTTCACCCCTCCACTTT
TRBJ1-2,TRBV6-5,-,TRBD1,CASRMTGKDGYTF,TGTGCCAGCAGGATGACAGGGAAGGACGGCTACACCTTC
TRBJ2-2,TRBV18,few,-,CASSAGQTNTGELFF,TGTGCCAGCTCAGCCGGACAGACGAACACCGGGGAGCTGTTTTTT
TRBJ1-6,TRBV28,-,-,CASSSLQGNHSPLHF,TGTGCCAGCAGTTCCCTACAGGGAAACCATTCACCCCTCCACTTT
TRBJ1-1,TRBV5-1,-,TRBD1,CASSNRDRATEAFF,TGCGCCAGCAGCAATCGGGACAGGGCTACTGAAGCTTTCTTT
TRBJ1-3,TRBV28,-,-,CASSLFLLRSSGNTIYF,TGTGCCAGCAGTTTATTTTTATTGAGATCCTCTGGAAACACCATATATTTT
TRBJ1-1,TRBV6-1,-,TRBD1,CASSESGGETEAFF,TGTGCCAGCAGTGAATCAGGGGGCGAAACTGAAGCTTTCTTT
TRBJ1-2,TRBV7-3,-,-,CASSLIGEGYTF,TGTGCCAGCAGCTTAATAGGGGAAGGCTACACCTTC
TRBJ1-4,TRBV2,-,-,CASNYLDSEKLFF,TGTGCCAGCAACTACCTCGACAGCGAAAAACTGTTTTTT
TRBJ2-1,TRBV5-4,-,TRBD2,CASSPGLAGGYNEQFF,TGTGCCAGCAGCCCCGGACTAGCGGGGGGCTACAATGAGCAGTTCTTC
TRBJ2-1,TRBV3-1/TRBV3-2,-,-,CASSQEGGVEQFF,TGTGCCAGCAGCCAAGAAGGCGGGGTTGAGCAGTTCTTC